The sequence of this T cell receptor (beta chain) was determined in a study of neoadjuvant anti-PD-1 for oral cavity cancer. Regarding time point: after neoadjuvant nivolumab, at surgical resection. Some clones are missing from TCRdb's copy, which holds only in-frame ones; the method was immunoSEQ multiplex PCR. Of over 65,000 clones listed, 85% to 90% are singletons. Study findings and constraints: Higher pretreatment Treg/Th17 ratios tracked higher pretreatment blood clonality. TCR analyses covered only a few patients per response group.

Trimming left V 4 bases short and J 0 bases short, with 13 bases between. The CDR3 loop spans 15 amino acids. Germline V gene lookup returns CDR1 SGHRS and CDR2 YFSETQ. Turning to this clone: The antigen is undetermined.

The V gene is TRBV5-1, the J gene TRBJ1-1; D is uncertain. This receptor was taken from a person aged 40 to 85 with oral cavity squamous cell carcinoma. The specimen was PBMCs, collected after nivolumab (anti-PD-1) treatment. The CDR3 region is CASSQNLNVNTEAFF. The CDR3 nucleotides are TGCGCCAGCAGCCAGAACCTAAACGTGAACACTGAAGCTTTCTTT.